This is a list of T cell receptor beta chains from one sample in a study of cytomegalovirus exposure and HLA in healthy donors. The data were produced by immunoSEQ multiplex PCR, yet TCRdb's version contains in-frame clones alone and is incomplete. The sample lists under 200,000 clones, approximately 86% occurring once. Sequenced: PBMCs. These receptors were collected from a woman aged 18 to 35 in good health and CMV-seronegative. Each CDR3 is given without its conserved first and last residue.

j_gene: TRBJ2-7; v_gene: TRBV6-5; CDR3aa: ASSYGGVPYEQY
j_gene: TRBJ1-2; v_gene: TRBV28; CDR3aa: ASSSQEGYYGYT
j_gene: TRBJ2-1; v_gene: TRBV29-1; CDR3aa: SAVGGSYNEQF
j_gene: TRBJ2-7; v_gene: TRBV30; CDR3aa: AWKRDFYEQY
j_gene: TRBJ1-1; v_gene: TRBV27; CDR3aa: ASRRTGMNTEAF
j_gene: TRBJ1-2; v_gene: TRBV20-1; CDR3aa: SAGQGYGYT
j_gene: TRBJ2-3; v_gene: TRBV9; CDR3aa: ASSVAGGPSTDTQY
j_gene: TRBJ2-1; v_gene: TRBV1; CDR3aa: TSSRATSGRGNEQF
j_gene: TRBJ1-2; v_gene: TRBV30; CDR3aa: AWSVRAGSNYGYT
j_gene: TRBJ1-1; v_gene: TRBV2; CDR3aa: ASSDETEAF
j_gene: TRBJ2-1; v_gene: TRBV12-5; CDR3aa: ASGLLNEQF
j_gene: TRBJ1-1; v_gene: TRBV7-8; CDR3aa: ASSLGTQMNTEAF
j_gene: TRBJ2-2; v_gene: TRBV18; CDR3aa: ASSPLGTSGSFANTGELF
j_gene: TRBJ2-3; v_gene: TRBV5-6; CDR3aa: ASSLAGDRGDTQY
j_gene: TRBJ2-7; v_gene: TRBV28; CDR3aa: ASSYSGTTDYEQY
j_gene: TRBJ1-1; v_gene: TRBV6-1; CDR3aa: ASSSEAF
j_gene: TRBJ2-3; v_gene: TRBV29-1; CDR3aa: SVEDQITDTQY
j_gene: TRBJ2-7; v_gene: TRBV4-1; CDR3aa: ASSQDYPLPGLSYEQY
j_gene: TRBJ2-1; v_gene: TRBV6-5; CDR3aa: ASGGGQGTYNEQF
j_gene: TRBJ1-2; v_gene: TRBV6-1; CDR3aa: ASSELAGFGYT
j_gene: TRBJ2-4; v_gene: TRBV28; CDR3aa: ASSLSSSNIQY
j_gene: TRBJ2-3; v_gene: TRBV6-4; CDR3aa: ASSDSGTSTDTQY
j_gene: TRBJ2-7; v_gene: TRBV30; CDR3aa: AWSYGTYEQY
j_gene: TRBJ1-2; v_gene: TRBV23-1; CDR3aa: ASSPRRAQEDGYT
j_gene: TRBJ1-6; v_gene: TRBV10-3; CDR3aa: ATSSTGRLSYNSPLH
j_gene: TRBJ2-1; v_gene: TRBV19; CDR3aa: ASSIETPYNEQF
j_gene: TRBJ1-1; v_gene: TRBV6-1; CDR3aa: ASSEYDRGNTEAF
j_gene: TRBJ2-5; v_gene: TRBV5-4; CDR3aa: ASSPGLAGVSETQY
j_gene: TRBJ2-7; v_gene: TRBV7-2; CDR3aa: ASSPRGVEQY
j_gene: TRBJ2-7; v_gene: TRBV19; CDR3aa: ASTGLAGAHEQY